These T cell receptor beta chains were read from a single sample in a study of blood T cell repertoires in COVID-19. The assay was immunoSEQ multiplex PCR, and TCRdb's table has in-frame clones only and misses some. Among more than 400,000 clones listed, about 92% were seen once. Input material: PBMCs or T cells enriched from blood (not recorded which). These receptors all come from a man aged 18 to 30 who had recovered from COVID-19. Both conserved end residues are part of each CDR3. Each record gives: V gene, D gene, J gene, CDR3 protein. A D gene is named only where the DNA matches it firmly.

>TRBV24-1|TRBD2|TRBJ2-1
CATSDLGGREGYNEQFF
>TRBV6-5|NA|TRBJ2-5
CASRALGAWETQYF
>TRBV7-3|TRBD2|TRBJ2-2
CASSVAGGPNTGELFF
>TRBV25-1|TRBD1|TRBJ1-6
CASSEPAGGNSPLHF
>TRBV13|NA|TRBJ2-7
CASSLRDRTYEQYF
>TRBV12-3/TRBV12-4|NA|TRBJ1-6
CASSQQYNSPLHF
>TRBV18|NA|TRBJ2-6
CASSEGATGANVLTF
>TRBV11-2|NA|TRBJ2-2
CASSLERTASRNTGELFF
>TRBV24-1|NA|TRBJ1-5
CAPDRNDQPQHF
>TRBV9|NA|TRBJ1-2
CASSVDTNYGYTF
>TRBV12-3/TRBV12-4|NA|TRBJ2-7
CASSSAGSYEQYF
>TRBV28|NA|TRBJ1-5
CASSPERNQPQHF
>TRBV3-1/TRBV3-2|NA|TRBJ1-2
CASRGKNYGYTF
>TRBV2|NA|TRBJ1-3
CASRTTRTGRPSSGNTIYF
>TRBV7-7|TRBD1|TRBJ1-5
CASSSASGTDNQPQHF
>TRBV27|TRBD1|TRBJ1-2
CASSFYGTGGDRYTF
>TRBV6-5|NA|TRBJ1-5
CASRPTGFQPQHF
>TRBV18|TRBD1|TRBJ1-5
CASSLGQASNQPQHF
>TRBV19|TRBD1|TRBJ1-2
CASSIGQGSNYGYTF
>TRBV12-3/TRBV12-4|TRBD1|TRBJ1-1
CASSQGANTEAFF
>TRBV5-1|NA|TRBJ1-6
CASRPTAINSPLHF
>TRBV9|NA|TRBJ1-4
CASSVGFRGRGEKLFF
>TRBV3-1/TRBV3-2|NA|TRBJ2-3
CASSQGAGPDTQYF
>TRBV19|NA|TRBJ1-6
CASSSRVRGNSPLHF
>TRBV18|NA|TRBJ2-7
CASSPYASYEQYF
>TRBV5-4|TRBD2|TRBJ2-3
CASSLTGAGGPRTDTQYF
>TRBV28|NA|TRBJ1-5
CASSSDSNNQPQHF
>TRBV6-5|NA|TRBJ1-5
CASSSKGRPGQPQHF
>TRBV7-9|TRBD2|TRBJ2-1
CASSLDTGGNNEQFF
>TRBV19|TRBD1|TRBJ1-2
CASSPDRVYGYTF
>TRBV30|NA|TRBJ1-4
CAWSPGADEKLFF
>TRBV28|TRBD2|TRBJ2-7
CASSNPGLAGVYEQYF
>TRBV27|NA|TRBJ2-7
CASSLVRGYEQYF
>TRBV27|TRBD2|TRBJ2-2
CASKREWGDTGELFF
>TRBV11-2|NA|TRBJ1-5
CASSLEYVAPQHF
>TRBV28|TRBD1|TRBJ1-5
CASSLAGGTFSNQPQHF
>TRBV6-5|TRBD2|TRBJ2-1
CASRRGGSYEQFF
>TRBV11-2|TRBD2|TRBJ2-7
CASSLEAPGLAAYEQYF
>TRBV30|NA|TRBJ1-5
CAWKDGRKNSNQPQHF
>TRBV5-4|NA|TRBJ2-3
CASSRDSGDTQYF